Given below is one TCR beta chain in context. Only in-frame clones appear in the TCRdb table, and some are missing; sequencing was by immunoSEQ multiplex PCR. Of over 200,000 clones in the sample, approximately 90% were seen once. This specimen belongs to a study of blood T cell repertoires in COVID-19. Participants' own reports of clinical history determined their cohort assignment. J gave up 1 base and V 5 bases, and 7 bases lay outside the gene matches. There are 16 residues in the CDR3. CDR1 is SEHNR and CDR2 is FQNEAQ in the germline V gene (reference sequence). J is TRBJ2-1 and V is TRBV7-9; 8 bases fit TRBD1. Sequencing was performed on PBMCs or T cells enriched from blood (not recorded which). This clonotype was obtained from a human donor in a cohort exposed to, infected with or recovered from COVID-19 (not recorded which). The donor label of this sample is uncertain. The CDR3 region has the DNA TGTGCCAGCAGCCCCGGACAGGGTGGATCCTACAATGAGCAGTTCTTC. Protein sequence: CASSPGQGGSYNEQFF.